This T cell receptor (beta chain) was observed in a study of T cell responses to AZD1222 COVID-19 vaccine. TCRdb's copy holds only in-frame clones and misses some; the assay was immunoSEQ multiplex PCR. In the table there are tens of thousands of clones, about 88% of which are singletons. The CDR3 extends over 16 amino acids. The sequence came from an adult who received the AZD1222 COVID-19 vaccine. The chain employs TRBV12-2 and TRBJ1-4. TRBV12-2 is noted as a pseudogene. Sample: peripheral blood, taken 28 days after the second AZD1222 dose. The CDR3 DNA follows: TGTGCAAGTCGCTTAGCACGGGAACATGGCGGTGAAAAACTGTTTTTT. It encodes CASRLAREHGGEKLFF.